The clone carrying this T cell receptor (beta chain) was seen more than once but under ten times. The data were produced by immunoSEQ multiplex PCR, yet TCRdb's version contains in-frame clones alone and is incomplete. The table lists a few hundred thousand clones, about 82% of them singletons. The sample belongs to a study of blood T cell repertoires in COVID-19. Germline V gene lookup returns CDR1 SGHTA and CDR2 FQGTGA. With 1 base removed from V and 2 bases from J, the gap between germline ends came to 9 bases. This CDR3 region has 14 residues. This chain uses TRBV7-3 with TRBJ2-7, with a possible D match to TRBD1 (6 bases). This sequence originates from a woman aged 80 or over with acute or convalescent COVID-19. The sequenced sample consisted of peripheral blood. The CDR3 spells CASSLNQGTYEQYF. In nucleotides, the CDR3 is TGTGCCAGCAGCTTAAACCAGGGGACCTACGAGCAGTACTTC.